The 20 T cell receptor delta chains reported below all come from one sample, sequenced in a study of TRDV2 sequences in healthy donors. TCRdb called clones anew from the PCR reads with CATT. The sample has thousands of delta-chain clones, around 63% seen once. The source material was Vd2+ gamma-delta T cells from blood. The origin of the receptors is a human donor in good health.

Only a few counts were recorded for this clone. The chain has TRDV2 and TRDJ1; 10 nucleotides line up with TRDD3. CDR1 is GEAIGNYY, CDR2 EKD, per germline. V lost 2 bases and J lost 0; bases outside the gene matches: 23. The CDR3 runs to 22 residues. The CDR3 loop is CACDKVPTLRGGYGGHTDKLIF. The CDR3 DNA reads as TGTGCCTGTGACAAGGTCCCTACTTTGAGAGGGGGATACGGGGGTCACACCGATAAACTCATCTTT.

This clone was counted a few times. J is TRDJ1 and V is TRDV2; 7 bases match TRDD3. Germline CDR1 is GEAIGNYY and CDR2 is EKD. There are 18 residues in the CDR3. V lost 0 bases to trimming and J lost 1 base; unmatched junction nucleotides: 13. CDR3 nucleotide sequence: TGTGCCTGTGACACCTTGAAGTTGGGGGACTCACCCACCGATAAACTCATCTTT. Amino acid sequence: CACDTLKLGDSPTDKLIF.

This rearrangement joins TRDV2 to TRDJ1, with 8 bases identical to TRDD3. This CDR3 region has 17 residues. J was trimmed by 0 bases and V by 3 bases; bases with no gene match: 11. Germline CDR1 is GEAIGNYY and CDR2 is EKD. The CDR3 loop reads CACDGLGDAQYTDKLIF. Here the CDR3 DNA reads TGTGCCTGTGACGGCCTGGGGGACGCACAGTACACCGATAAACTCATCTTT.

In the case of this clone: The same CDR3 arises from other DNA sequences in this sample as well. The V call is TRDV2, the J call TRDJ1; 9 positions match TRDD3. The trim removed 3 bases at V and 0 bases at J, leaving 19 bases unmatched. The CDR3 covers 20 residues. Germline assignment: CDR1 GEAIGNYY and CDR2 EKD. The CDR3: CACDPLLGEKFQKYTDKLIF. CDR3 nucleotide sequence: TGTGCCTGTGACCCGTTACTGGGGGAGAAGTTCCAAAAATACACCGATAAACTCATCTTT.

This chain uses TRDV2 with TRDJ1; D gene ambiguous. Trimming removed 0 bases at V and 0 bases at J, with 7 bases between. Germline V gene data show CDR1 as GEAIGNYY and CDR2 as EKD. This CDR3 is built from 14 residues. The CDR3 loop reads CACDTLEYTDKLIF. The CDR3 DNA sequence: TGTGCCTGTGACACCCTGGAGTACACCGATAAACTCATCTTT.

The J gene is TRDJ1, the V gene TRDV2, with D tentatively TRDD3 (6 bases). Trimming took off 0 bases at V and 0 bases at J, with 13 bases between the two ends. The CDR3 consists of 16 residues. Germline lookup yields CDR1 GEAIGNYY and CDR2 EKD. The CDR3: CACDTVGGRHTDKLIF. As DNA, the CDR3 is TGTGCCTGTGACACCGTTGGGGGTCGCCACACCGATAAACTCATCTTT.

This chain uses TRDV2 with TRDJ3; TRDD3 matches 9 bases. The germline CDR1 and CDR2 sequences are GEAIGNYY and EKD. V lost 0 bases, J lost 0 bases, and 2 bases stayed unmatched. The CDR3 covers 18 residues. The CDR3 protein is CACDTVGGYSWDTRQMFF. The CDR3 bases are TGTGCCTGTGACACCGTTGGGGGATACTCCTGGGACACCCGACAGATGTTTTTC.

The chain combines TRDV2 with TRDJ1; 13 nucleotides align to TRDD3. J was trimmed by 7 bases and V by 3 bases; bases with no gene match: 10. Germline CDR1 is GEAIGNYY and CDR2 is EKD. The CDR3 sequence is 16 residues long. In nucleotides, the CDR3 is TGTGCCTGTGACGCGTTACTGGGGGATACGCCCGCTAAACTCATCTTT. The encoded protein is CACDALLGDTPAKLIF.

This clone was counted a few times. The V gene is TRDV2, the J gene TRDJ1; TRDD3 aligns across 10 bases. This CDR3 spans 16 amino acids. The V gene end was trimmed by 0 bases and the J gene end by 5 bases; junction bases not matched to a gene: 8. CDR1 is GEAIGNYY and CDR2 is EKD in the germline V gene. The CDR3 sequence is CACDTVVLGDTDKLIF. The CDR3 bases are TGTGCCTGTGACACCGTGGTATTGGGGGATACAGATAAACTCATCTTT.

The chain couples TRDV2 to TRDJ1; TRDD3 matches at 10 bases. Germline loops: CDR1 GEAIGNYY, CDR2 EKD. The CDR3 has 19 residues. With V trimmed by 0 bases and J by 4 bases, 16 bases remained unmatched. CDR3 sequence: CACDTVIRLGDKRDDKLIF. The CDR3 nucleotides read TGTGCCTGTGACACCGTAATTCGGCTGGGGGATAAAAGGGACGATAAACTCATCTTT.

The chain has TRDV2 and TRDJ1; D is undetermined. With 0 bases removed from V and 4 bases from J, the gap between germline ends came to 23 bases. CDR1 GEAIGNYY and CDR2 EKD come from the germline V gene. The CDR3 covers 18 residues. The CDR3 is CACDTVRVPRTGVDKLIF. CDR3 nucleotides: TGTGCCTGTGACACCGTAAGAGTGCCCCGGACGGGAGTCGATAAACTCATCTTT.

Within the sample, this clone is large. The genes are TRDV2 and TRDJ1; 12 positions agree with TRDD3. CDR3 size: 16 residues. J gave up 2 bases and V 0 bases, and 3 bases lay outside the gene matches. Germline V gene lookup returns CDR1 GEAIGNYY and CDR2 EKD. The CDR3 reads CACDTLLGDTTDKLIF. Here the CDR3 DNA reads TGTGCCTGTGACACCTTACTGGGGGATACAACCGATAAACTCATCTTT.

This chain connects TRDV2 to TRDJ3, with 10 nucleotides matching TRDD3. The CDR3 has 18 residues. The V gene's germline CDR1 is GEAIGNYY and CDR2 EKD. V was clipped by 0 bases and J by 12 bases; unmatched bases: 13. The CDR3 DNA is TGTGCCTGTGACACCGTACTGGGGGATTACGGTGGGGGCCGACAGATGTTTTTC. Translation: CACDTVLGDYGGGRQMFF.

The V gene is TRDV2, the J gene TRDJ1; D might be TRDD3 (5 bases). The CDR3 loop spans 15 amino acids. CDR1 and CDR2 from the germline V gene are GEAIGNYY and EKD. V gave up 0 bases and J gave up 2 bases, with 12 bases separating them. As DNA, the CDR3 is TGTGCCTGTGACACCGTGGGGTTGAGGACCGATAAACTCATCTTT. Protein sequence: CACDTVGLRTDKLIF.

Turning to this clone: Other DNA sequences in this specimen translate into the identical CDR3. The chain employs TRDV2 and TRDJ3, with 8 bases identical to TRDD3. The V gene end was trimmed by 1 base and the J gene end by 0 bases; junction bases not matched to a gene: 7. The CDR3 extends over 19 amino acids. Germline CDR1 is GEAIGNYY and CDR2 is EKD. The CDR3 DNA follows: TGTGCCTGTGACACGGCTGGGGGACCTAGCTCCTGGGACACCCGACAGATGTTTTTC. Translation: CACDTAGGPSSWDTRQMFF.

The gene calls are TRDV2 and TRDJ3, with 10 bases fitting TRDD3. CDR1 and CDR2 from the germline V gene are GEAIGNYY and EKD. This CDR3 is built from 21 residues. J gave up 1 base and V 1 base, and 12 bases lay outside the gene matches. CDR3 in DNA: TGTGCCTGTGACACGTCTGGTACTGGGGGATTTCAGTCCTGGGACACCCGACAGATGTTTTTC. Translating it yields CACDTSGTGGFQSWDTRQMFF.

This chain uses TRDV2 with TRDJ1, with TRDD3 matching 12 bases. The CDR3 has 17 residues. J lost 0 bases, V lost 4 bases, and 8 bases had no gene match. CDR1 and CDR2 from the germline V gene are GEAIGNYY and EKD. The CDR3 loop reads CACDHLLGDTNTDKLIF. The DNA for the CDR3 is TGTGCCTGTGATCATCTACTGGGGGATACAAACACCGATAAACTCATCTTT.

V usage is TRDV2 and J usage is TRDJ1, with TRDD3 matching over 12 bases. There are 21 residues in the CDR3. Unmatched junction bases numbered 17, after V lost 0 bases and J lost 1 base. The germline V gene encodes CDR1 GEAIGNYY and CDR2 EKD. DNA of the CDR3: TGTGCCTGTGACACCATTCCCCTCGTACTGGGGGATACTATTGGCACCGATAAACTCATCTTT. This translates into CACDTIPLVLGDTIGTDKLIF.

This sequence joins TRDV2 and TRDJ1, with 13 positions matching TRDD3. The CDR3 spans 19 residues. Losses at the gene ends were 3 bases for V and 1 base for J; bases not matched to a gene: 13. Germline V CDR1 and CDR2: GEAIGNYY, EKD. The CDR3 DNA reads TGTGCCTGTGACTCATTACTGGGGGATACGCGAAAATCCACCGATAAACTCATCTTT. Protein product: CACDSLLGDTRKSTDKLIF.

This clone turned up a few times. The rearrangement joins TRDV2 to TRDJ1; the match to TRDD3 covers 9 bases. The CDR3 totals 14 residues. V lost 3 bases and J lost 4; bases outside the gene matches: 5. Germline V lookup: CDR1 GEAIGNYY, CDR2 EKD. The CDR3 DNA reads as TGTGCCTGTGACTCTCTTGGGGGATACGATAAACTCATCTTT. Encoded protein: CACDSLGGYDKLIF.